The T cell receptor (beta chain) described here comes from a study of neoadjuvant nivolumab and ipilimumab in lung cancer (dated by TCRdb to about 2020). About the full investigation: Nivolumab was given at 3 mg/kg intravenously on days 1, 15 and 29, and the combination arm added ipilimumab 1 mg/kg on day 1 only. The major pathologic response (MPR) rate in the intention-to-treat population in each study arm was designated as the primary trial endpoint. A total of 45 or so patients with operable NSCLC were treated in the trial, with around 23 randomized to nivolumab monotherapy and 21 randomized to nivolumab plus ipilimumab. The study compared TCR repertoires in pretherapy (baseline) peripheral blood with TCR repertoires in tumors resected at surgery after neoadjuvant immune checkpoint blockade. Seven patients had matched pretherapy and resected tumor pairs analyzed, with four treated with nivolumab and three with nivolumab plus ipilimumab. Overall results and qualifications from the work: Compared with tumor-adjacent uninvolved lung, resected tumors had greater TCR richness and clonality, and increases showed up in more of the dual-therapy-treated tumors. No significant correlation was found between TCR clonality and pathologic tumor regression, and only one major-pathologic-response sample was available for the clonality analysis. A small number of samples underwent TCR sequencing. From pretherapy to surgery, tumor T-cell richness and clonality increased in three of three dual-therapy tumors but in only two of four nivolumab-treated tumors. TCR richness in pretherapy blood showed a positive correlation with richness in tumors resected after neoadjuvant therapy (Spearman R of about 0.79).

This clone occurred once. This clone's antigen is unknown. Per-base qualities were not stored, and no clone one base away is much larger. Sequences SGHTA (CDR1) and FQGTGA (CDR2) are obtained from the germline V gene. After removal of 2 bases from V and 3 bases from J, the junction retains 7 bases not matched to a gene. Measured from the cysteine to the phenylalanine, the CDR3 is 16 residues long. Only CDR3 DNA remains: 48 bases, in frame from the first base. Libraries came from the immunoSEQ multiplex PCR assay. Concerning the study's data processing: Repertoires were summarized by richness and clonality, and significantly expanded and contracted clones were identified between pre- and post-therapy samples. Not all clones reach the TCRdb copy of this immuneACCESS table, which keeps in-frame sequences only. Checked studies attribute under half of the gap to unresolved V genes and leave the rest unexplained. V, J and clone size derive from that table, while D and trimming were established from the DNA sequence. This sample has 25,000 to 35,000 clones in its table, and less than 95% of those were observed once. Of the sample, about 4.9% is held by the ten largest clones.

The time point label here, explained by the study, means: at surgical resection after neoadjuvant nivolumab +/- ipilimumab. The samples were taken from NEOSTAR, a phase 2 randomized trial in operable NSCLC that tested neoadjuvant nivolumab or nivolumab plus ipilimumab, followed by surgery. This sequence was found in an adult with non-small cell lung cancer. The chain employs TRBV7-3 and TRBJ2-3; TRBD2 lines up with 8 middle nucleotides. Sequencing was performed on peripheral blood, taken after neoadjuvant nivolumab, alone or with ipilimumab, at or shortly before surgery. The base sequence is TGTGCCAGCAGCTTAGGGCGGGGGGACCCAACAGATACGCAGTATTTT. It translates as CASSLGRGDPTDTQYF.